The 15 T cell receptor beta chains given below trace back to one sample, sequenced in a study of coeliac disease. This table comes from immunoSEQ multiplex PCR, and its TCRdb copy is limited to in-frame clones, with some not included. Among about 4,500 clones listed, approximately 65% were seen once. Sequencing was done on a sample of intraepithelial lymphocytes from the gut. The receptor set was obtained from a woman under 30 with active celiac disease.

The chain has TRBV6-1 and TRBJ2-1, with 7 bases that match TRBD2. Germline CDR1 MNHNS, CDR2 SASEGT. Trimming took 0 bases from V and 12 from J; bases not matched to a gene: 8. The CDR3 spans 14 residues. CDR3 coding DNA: TGTGCCAGCAGTGAAGCTTGGGGGGGAGGCTTGCAGTTCTTC. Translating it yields CASSEAWGGGLQFF.

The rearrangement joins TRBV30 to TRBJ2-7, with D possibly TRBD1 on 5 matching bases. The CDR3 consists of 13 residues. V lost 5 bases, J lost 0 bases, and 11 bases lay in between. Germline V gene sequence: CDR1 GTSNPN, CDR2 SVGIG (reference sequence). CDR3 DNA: TGTGCCTGGGACAGCCTTAGCTCCTACGAGCAGTACTTC. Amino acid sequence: CAWDSLSSYEQYF.

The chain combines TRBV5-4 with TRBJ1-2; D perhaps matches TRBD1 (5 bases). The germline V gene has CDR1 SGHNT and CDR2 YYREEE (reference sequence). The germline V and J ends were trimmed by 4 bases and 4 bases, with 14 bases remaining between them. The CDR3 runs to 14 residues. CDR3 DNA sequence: TGTGCCAGCAGCCTGCGGGGGGGTACCTATGGCTACACCTTC. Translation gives CASSLRGGTYGYTF.

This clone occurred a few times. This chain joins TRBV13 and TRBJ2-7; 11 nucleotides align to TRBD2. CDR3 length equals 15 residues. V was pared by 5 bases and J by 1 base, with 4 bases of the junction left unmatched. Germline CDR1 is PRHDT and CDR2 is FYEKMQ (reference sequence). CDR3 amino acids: CASSQTSGSSYEQYF. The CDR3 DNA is TGTGCCAGCAGCCAAACTAGCGGGAGTTCCTACGAGCAGTACTTC. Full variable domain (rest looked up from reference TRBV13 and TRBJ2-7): AAGVIQSPRHLIKEKRETATLKCYPIPRHDTVYWYQQGPGQDPQFLISFYEKMQSDKGSIPDRFSAQQFSDYHSELNMSSLELGDSALYFCASSQTSGSSYEQYFGPGTRLTVT.

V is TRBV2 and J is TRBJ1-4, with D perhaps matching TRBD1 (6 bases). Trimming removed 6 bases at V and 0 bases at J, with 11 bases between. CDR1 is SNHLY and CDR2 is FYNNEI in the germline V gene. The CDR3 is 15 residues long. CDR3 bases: TGTGCCAGCAGGAGTAGGACAGCAACTAATGAAAAACTGTTTTTT. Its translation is CASRSRTATNEKLFF.

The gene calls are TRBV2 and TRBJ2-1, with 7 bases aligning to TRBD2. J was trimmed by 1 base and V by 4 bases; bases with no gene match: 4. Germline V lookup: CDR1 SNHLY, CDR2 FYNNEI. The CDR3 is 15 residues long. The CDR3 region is CASSGASGSYNEQFF. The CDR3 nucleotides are TGTGCCAGCAGTGGGGCTAGCGGTTCCTACAATGAGCAGTTCTTC.

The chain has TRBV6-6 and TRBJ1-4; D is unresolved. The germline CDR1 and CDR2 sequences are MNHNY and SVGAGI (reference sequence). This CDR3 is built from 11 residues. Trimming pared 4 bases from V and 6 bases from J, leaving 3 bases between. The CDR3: CASSLDEKLFF. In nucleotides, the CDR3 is TGTGCCAGCAGTTTAGATGAAAAACTGTTTTTT.

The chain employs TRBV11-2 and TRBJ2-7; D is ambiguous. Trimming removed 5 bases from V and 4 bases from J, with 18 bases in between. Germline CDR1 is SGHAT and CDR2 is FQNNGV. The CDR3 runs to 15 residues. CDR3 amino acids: CASSQDSRPTYEQYF. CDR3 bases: TGTGCCAGCAGCCAAGACTCTCGACCTACTTACGAGCAGTACTTC.

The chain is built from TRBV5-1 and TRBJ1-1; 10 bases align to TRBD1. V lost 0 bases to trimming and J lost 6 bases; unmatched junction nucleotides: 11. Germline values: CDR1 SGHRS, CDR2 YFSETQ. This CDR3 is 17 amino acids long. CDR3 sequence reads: CASSLGGTGARISEAFF. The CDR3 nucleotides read TGCGCCAGCAGCTTGGGGGGGACAGGGGCGCGAATTTCTGAAGCTTTCTTT.

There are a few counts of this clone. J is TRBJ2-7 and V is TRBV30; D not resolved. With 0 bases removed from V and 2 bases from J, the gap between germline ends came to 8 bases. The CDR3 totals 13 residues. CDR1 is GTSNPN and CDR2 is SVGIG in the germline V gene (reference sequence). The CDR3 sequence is CAWSVLAAYEQYF. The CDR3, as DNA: TGTGCCTGGAGTGTACTGGCGGCCTACGAGCAGTACTTC.

The DNA of the CDR3 is TGTGCCAGCAGCGCCCAGACAGGGAGGTTGGGCTACACCTTC. It specifies CASSAQTGRLGYTF. V gene TRBV5-5 combines with J gene TRBJ1-2, with TRBD1 identical over 7 bases. The V gene's germline CDR1 is SGHKS and CDR2 YYEKEE (reference sequence). The CDR3 covers 14 residues. V gave up 4 bases and J gave up 8 bases; unmatched junction bases: 11.

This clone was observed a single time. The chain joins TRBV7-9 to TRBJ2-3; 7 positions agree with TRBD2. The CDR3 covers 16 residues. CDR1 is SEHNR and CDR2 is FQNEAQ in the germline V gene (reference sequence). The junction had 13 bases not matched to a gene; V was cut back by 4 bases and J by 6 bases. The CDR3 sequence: CASSSPWEGAGDTQYF. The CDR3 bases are TGTGCCAGCAGCTCCCCGTGGGAGGGAGCAGGGGATACGCAGTATTTT.

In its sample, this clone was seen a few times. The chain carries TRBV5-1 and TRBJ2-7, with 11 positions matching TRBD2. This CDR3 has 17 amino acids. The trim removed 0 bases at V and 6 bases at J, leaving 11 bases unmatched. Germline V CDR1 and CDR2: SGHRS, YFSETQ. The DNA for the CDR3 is TGCGCCAGCAGCTTGGAACTAGCGGGAGCGCAGGACCCCGAGCAGTACTTC. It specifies CASSLELAGAQDPEQYF.

CDR3 amino acids: CASSDRAESGYEQYF. The DNA of the CDR3 is TGTGCCAGCTCAGATCGGGCCGAAAGCGGCTACGAGCAGTACTTC. The chain is built from TRBV27 and TRBJ2-5, with a tentative D call TRBD2 (5 bases). The tail of the sequence fits TRBJ2-7 better, so the J call may be wrong. Germline V CDR1 and CDR2: MNHEY, SMNVEV (reference sequence). CDR3 length equals 15 residues.

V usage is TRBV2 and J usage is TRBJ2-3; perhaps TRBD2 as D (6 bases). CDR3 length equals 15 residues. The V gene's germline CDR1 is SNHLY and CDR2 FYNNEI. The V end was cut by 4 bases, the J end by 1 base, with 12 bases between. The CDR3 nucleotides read TGTGCCAGCAGTGTCCTTTCGGGGGGCACAGATACGCAGTATTTT. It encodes CASSVLSGGTDTQYF.